Below, 8 T cell receptor beta chains from the same sample are listed, as sequenced in a study of blood T cell repertoires in COVID-19. Profiling relied on immunoSEQ multiplex PCR, and the TCRdb table lists in-frame clones only, not all of them. The table shows fewer than 350,000 clones, with 86% occurring only once. The material sequenced was peripheral blood. These receptors came from a woman aged 30 to 39 with COVID-19, enrolled during active disease.

The rearrangement uses TRBV6-6 and TRBJ1-5, with D possibly matching TRBD1 (5 bases). V lost 7 bases, J lost 6 bases, and 13 bases lay in between. The CDR3 totals 13 residues. Germline lookup yields CDR1 MNHNY and CDR2 SVGAGI (reference sequence). In DNA, the CDR3 is TGTGCCAGCACCGCCAGGGAGGTTCAGCCCCAGCATTTT. As protein: CASTAREVQPQHF.

The chain links TRBV6-5 to TRBJ1-5; possibly TRBD1 for D (6 bases). This CDR3 has 13 residues. V lost 4 bases, J lost 6 bases, and 10 bases lay in between. The germline V gene has CDR1 MNHEY and CDR2 SVGAGI. This CDR3 reads CASSSGVAQPQHF. The CDR3 DNA reads as TGTGCCAGCAGTTCAGGGGTGGCTCAGCCCCAGCATTTT.

This sequence joins TRBV4-1 and TRBJ1-6, with D possibly matching TRBD1 (5 bases). Per germline, CDR1 MGHRA and CDR2 YSYEKL. Trimming stripped 4 bases from V and 7 bases from J, with 11 bases between. The CDR3 length is 14 residues. As DNA, the CDR3 is TGCGCCAGCAGCCGATGGGGGGAAAATTCACCCCTCCACTTT. Encoded protein: CASSRWGENSPLHF.

This chain links TRBV6-1 with TRBJ2-5; D is perhaps TRBD1 (6 bases). The CDR3 extends over 18 amino acids. CDR1 and CDR2 (germline): MNHNS, SASEGT. Trimming took 2 bases from V and 7 from J, leaving 26 bases between them. The CDR3 DNA is TGTGCCAGCAGTGAATGGGGGCAGTCGGGTGCGGTAGTAGGGACCCAGTACTTC. This gives the protein CASSEWGQSGAVVGTQYF.

Only a few counts were recorded for this clone. This chain uses TRBV11-2 with TRBJ2-7, with 8 bases identical to TRBD2. The CDR3 sequence is 13 residues long. V trimming: 5 bases; J trimming: 4 bases; junction bases outside the gene matches: 4. Germline V CDR1 and CDR2: SGHAT, FQNNGV. In DNA, the CDR3 is TGTGCCAGCAGCCCGGGACTAGTGTACGAGCAGTACTTC. Amino acids: CASSPGLVYEQYF.

The sample holds one count of this clone. The CDR3 reads CASSRGIQGNEQYF. The CDR3 nucleotides read TGTGCCAGCTCAAGAGGAATCCAGGGTAACGAGCAGTACTTC. V and J are TRBV21-1 and TRBJ2-7; the table's D call TRBD1 went unverified against the DNA. TRBV21-1 corresponds to a pseudogene. The CDR3 totals 14 residues.

This rearrangement joins TRBV5-1 to TRBJ1-6; no definite D call. With 0 bases removed from V and 8 bases from J, the gap between germline ends came to 12 bases. Germline CDR1 SGHRS, CDR2 YFSETQ. There are 15 residues in the CDR3. Here the CDR3 DNA reads TGCGCCAGCAGCTTGGATAGAAGGCAGGATTCACCCCTCCACTTT. This gives the protein CASSLDRRQDSPLHF.

The V and J genes are TRBV13 and TRBJ1-1; TRBD1 might be the D (6 bases). Germline V gene data show CDR1 as PRHDT and CDR2 as FYEKMQ (reference sequence). The CDR3 extends over 15 amino acids. Trimming cost V 6 bases and J 0 bases, with 14 bases left between them. Here the CDR3 reads CASSFLDSMNTEAFF. CDR3 nucleotides: TGTGCCAGCAGTTTCTTGGACAGTATGAACACTGAAGCTTTCTTT.